This record covers a single T cell receptor beta chain. The antigen remains unidentified. These data belong to a study of shared clonotypes between healthy human individuals. General observations from the study: Richness estimates generally favored naive over memory subsets.

Replicate sorted-subset PCRs were loaded with around 200 ng DNA, about 30,000 T cell genomes. Using immunoSEQ multiplex PCR, the repertoire was profiled, and TCRdb retains in-frame clones only, with some absent. The table shows 950,000 to 1,100,000 clones, with about 75% occurring only once. J lost 15 bases, V lost 4 bases, and 6 bases had no gene match. The CDR3 loop spans 11 amino acids. From germline, CDR1 is MNHNY and CDR2 SVGAGI (reference sequence). The chain has TRBV6-6 and TRBJ2-1; TRBD2 aligns across 7 bases. What was sequenced was memory CD4+ T cells sorted from blood. Subset here: CD45RA-negative fraction. This clonotype was obtained from a man younger than 35 in good health. The CDR3 protein is CASSLREDRFF. The DNA for the CDR3 is TGTGCCAGCAGTTTACGGGAGGACCGGTTCTTC.